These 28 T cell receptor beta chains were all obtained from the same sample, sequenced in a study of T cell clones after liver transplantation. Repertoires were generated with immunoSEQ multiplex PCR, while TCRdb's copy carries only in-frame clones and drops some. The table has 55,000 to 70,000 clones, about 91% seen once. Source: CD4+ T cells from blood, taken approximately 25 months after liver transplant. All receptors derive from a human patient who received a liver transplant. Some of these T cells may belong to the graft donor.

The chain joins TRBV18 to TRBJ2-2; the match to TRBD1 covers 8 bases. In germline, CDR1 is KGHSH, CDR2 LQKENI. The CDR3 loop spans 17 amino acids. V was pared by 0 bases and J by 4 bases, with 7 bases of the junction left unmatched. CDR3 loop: CASSPPSRGPGTGELFF. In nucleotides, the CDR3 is TGTGCCAGCTCACCACCGAGCAGGGGGCCTGGCACCGGGGAGCTGTTTTTT.

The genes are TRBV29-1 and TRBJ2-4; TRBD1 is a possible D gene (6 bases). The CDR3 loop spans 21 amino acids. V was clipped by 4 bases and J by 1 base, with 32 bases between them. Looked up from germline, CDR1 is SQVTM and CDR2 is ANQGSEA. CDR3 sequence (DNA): TGCAGCGTTGTATTTGGTCGGGACATCAGAACCAGAAGGTCTGCCAAAAACATTCAGTACTTC. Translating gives CSVVFGRDIRTRRSAKNIQYF.

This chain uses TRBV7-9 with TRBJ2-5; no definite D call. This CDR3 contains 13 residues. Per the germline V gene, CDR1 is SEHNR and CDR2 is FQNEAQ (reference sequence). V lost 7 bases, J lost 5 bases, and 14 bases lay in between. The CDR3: CASTPLGFETQYF. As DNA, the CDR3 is TGTGCCAGCACCCCCTTAGGTTTTGAGACCCAGTACTTC.

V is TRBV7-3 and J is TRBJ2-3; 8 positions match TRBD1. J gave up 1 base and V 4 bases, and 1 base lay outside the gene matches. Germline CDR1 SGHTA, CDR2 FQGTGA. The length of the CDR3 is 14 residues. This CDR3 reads CASSSGQGTDTQYF. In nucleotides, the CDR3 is TGTGCCAGCAGCTCGGGACAGGGCACAGATACGCAGTATTTT.

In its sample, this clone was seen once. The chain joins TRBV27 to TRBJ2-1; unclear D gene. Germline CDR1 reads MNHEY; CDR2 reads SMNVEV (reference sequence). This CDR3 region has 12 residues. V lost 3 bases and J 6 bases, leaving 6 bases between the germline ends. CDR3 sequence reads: CASSFPGNEQFF. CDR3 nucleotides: TGTGCCAGCAGTTTCCCCGGCAATGAGCAGTTCTTC.

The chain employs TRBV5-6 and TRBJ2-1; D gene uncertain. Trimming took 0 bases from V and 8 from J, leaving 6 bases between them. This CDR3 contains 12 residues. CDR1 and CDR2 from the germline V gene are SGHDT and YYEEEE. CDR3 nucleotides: TGTGCCAGCAGCTTGGTTGGGGATGAGCAGTTCTTC. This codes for CASSLVGDEQFF.

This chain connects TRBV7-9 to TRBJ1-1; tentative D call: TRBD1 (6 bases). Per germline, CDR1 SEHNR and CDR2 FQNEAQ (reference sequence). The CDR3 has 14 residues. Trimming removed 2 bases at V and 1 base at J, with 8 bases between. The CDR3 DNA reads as TGTGCCAGCAGCTTAATGACAGGGAACACTGAAGCTTTCTTT. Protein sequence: CASSLMTGNTEAFF.

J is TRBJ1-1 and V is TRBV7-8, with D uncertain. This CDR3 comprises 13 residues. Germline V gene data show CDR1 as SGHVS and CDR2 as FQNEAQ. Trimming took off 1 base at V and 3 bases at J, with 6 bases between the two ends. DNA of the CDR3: TGTGCCAGCAGCTTAGTAGCGGACACTGAAGCTTTCTTT. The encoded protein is CASSLVADTEAFF.

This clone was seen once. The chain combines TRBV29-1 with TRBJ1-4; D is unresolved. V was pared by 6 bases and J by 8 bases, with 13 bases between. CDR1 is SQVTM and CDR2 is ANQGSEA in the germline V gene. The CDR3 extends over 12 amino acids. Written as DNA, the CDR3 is TGCAGCGTGAAAGTGTCGGGGGAAAAACTGTTTTTT. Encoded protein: CSVKVSGEKLFF.

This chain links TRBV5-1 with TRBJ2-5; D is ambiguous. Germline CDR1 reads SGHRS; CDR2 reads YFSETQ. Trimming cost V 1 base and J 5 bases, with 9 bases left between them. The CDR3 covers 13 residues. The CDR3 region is CASSLRGSETQYF. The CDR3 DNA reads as TGCGCCAGCAGCTTGAGAGGTTCCGAGACCCAGTACTTC.

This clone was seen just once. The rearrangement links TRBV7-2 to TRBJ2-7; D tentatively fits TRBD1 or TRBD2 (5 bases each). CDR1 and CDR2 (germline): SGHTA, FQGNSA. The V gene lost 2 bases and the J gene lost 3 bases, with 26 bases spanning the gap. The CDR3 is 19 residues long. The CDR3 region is CASSLKVGDGRNQYYEQYF. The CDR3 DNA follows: TGTGCCAGCAGCTTAAAAGTAGGGGACGGACGAAACCAATACTACGAGCAGTACTTC.

The CDR3 protein is CASSPWTSGPTSYEQYF. DNA for the CDR3: TGCGCCAGCAGCCCCTGGACTAGCGGGCCTACTTCCTACGAGCAGTACTTC. The V and J genes are TRBV5-1 and TRBJ2-7; the match to TRBD2 covers 11 bases. Germline V gene data show CDR1 as SGHRS and CDR2 as YFSETQ. This CDR3 has 17 residues. V lost 4 bases and J lost 1; bases outside the gene matches: 10.

The CDR3 sequence is CASSPDRASSGYNEQFF. The CDR3, as DNA: TGTGCCAGCAGCCCGGACAGGGCCAGTTCGGGGTACAATGAGCAGTTCTTC. The chain recombines TRBV5-4 with TRBJ2-1; 8 bases match TRBD1. CDR1 SGHNT and CDR2 YYREEE come from the germline V gene (reference sequence). The CDR3 totals 17 residues. The V gene end was trimmed by 4 bases and the J gene end by 4 bases; junction bases not matched to a gene: 13.

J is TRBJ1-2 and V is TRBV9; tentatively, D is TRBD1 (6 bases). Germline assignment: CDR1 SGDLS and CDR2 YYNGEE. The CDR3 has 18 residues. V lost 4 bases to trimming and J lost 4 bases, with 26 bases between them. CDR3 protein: CASSRGMDSHDGGYGYTF. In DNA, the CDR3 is TGTGCCAGCAGCCGGGGAATGGACAGTCACGACGGGGGCTATGGCTACACCTTC.

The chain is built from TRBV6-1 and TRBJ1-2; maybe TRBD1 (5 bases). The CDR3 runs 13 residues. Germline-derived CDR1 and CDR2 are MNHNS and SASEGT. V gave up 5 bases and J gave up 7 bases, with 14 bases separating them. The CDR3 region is CASSPRGQPGYTF. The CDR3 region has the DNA TGTGCCAGCAGTCCGCGGGGCCAGCCTGGCTACACCTTC.

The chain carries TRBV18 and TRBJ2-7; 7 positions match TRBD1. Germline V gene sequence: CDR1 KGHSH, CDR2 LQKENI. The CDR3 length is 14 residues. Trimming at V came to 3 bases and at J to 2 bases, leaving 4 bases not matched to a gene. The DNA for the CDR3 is TGTGCCAGCTCACCTCGGACAGGCCCCTACGAGCAGTACTTC. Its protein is CASSPRTGPYEQYF.

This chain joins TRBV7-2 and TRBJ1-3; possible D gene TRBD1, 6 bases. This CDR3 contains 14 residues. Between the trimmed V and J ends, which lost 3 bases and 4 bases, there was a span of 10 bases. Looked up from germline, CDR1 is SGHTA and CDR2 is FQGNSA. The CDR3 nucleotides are TGTGCCAGCAGCTTCCGGACAGCCGGAAACACCATATATTTT. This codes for CASSFRTAGNTIYF.

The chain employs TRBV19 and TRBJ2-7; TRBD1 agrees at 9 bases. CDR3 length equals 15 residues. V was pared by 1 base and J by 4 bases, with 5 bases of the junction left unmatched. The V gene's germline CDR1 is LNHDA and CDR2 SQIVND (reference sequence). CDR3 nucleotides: TGTGCCAGTAGTATAGCCGGGACAGGGATGTACGAGCAGTACTTC. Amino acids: CASSIAGTGMYEQYF.

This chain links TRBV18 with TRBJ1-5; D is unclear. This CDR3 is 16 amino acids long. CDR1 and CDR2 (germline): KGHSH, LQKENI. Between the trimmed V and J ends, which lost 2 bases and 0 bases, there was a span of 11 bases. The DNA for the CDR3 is TGTGCCAGCTCACCATCGGACGGAATTAGCAATCAGCCCCAGCATTTT. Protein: CASSPSDGISNQPQHF. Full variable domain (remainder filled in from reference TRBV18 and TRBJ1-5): NAGVMQNPRHLVRRRGQEARLRCSPMKGHSHVYWYRQLPEEGLKFMVYLQKENIIDESGMPKERFSAEFPKEGPSILRIQQVVRGDSAAYFCASSPSDGISNQPQHFGDGTRLSIL.

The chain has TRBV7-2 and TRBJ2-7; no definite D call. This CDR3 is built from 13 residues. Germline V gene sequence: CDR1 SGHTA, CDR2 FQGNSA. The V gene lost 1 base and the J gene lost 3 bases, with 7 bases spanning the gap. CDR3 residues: CASSLVQLYEQYF. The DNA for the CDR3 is TGTGCCAGCAGCTTAGTACAGCTCTACGAGCAGTACTTC.

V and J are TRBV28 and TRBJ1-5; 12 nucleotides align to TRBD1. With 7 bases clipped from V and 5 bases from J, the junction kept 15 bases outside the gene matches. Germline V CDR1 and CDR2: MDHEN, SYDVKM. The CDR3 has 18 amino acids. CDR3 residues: CASITDRGGQGADQPQHF. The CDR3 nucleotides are TGTGCCAGCATCACCGATAGGGGGGGACAGGGGGCAGATCAGCCCCAGCATTTT.

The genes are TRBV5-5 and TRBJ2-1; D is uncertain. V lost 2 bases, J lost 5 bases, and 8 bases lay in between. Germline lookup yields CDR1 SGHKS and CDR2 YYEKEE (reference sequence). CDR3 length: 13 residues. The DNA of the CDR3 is TGTGCCAGCAGCTTAGGACCCGACAATGAGCAGTTCTTC. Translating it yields CASSLGPDNEQFF. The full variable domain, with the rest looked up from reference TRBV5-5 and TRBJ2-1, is DAGVTQSPTHLIKTRGQQVTLRCSPISGHKSVSWYQQVLGQGPQFIFQYYEKEERGRGNFPDRFSARQFPNYSSELNVNALLLGDSALYLCASSLGPDNEQFFGPGTRLTVL.

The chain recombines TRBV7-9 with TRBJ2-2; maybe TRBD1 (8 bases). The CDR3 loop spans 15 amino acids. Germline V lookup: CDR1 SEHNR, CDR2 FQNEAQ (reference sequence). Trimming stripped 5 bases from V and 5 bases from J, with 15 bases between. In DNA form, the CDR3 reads TGTGCCAGCAGCGTCACAGGGGGAGGGACCGGGGAGCTGTTTTTT. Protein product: CASSVTGGGTGELFF.

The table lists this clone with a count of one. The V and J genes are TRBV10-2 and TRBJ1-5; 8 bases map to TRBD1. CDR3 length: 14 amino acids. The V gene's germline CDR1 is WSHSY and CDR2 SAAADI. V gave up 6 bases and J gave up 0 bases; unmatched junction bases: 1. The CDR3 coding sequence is TGCGCCAGCAGGGACAGGGTTAGCAATCAGCCCCAGCATTTT. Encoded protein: CASRDRVSNQPQHF.

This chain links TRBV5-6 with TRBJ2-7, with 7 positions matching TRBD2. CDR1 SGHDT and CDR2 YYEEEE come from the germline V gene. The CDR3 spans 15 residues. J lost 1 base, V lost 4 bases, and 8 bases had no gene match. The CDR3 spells CASSARGRGSYEQYF. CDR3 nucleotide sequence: TGTGCCAGCAGCGCCCGGGGGAGGGGTTCCTACGAGCAGTACTTC. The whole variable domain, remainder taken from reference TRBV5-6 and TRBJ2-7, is DAGVTQSPTHLIKTRGQQVTLRCSPKSGHDTVSWYQQALGQGPQFIFQYYEEEERQRGNFPDRFSGHQFPNYSSELNVNALLLGDSALYLCASSARGRGSYEQYFGPGTRLTVT.

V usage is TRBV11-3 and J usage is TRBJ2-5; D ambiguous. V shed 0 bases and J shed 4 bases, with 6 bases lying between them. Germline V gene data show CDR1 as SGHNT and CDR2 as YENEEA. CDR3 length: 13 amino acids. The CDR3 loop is CASSLDIGETQYF. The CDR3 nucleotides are TGTGCCAGCAGCTTAGATATCGGAGAGACCCAGTACTTC.

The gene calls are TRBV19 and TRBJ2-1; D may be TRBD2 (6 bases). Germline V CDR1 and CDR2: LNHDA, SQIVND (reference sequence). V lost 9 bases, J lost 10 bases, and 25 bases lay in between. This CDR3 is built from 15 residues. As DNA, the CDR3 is TGTGCCAGCACGGGACGGGGAGGTTTGGTGGGCGAGCAGTTCTTC. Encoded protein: CASTGRGGLVGEQFF.

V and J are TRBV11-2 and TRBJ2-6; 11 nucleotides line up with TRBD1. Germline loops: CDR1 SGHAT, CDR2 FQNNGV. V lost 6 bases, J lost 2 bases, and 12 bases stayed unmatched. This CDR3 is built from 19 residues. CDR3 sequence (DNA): TGTGCCAGCAGTCCCAGGTGGCGGACAGGGGGCCCTGGGGCCAACGTCCTGACTTTC. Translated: CASSPRWRTGGPGANVLTF.